A single sample is the source of the 14 T cell receptor beta chains below, sequenced in a study of blood T cell repertoires in COVID-19. The protocol was immunoSEQ multiplex PCR, while the TCRdb copy is restricted to in-frame clones and leaves out a portion. The sample records some 20,000 clones, around 80% being singletons. What was sequenced was peripheral blood. These receptors were collected from a man between 60 and 75 years old with acute or convalescent COVID-19.

In this sample, this clone turned up a few times. V is TRBV2 and J is TRBJ2-5; D is perhaps TRBD2 (6 bases). The germline V gene has CDR1 SNHLY and CDR2 FYNNEI. V shed 7 bases and J shed 4 bases, with 16 bases lying between them. The CDR3 sequence is 14 residues long. CDR3 in amino acids: CASTQWGDRETQYF. The CDR3 bases are TGTGCCAGCACCCAATGGGGGGATCGAGAGACCCAGTACTTC.

This chain links TRBV18 with TRBJ2-3; TRBD2 matches at 11 bases. Germline trimming cut 1 base from V and 4 bases from J; bases unmatched to any gene: 4. Germline CDR1 reads KGHSH; CDR2 reads LQKENI. There are 16 residues in the CDR3. CDR3: CASSPLTSGDSDTQYF. The DNA of the CDR3 is TGTGCCAGCTCACCACTGACTAGCGGGGATTCAGATACGCAGTATTTT.

V and J are TRBV11-2 and TRBJ2-7; 10 bases map to TRBD1. The V and J ends lost 5 bases and 7 bases, in that order; junction bases with no gene match: 8. This CDR3 is built from 14 residues. In germline, CDR1 is SGHAT, CDR2 FQNNGV. Here the CDR3 reads CASSPRQGAFEQYF. CDR3 DNA: TGTGCCAGCAGCCCCCGACAGGGGGCTTTTGAGCAGTACTTC.

This chain connects TRBV27 to TRBJ2-6; TRBD1 is a possible D gene (5 bases). CDR3 length equals 17 residues. In germline, CDR1 is MNHEY, CDR2 SMNVEV (reference sequence). Trimming removed 3 bases from V and 2 bases from J, with 14 bases in between. CDR3 DNA: TGTGCCAGCAGTTTGCGGACACAGATCCCTGGGGCCAACGTCCTGACTTTC. This translates into CASSLRTQIPGANVLTF.

This clone was counted only a few times. This chain links TRBV7-9 with TRBJ1-3; no clear D gene. V lost 4 bases to trimming and J lost 0 bases, with 7 bases between them. The CDR3 length is 14 residues. Germline V gene lookup returns CDR1 SEHNR and CDR2 FQNEAQ (reference sequence). CDR3 nucleotides: TGTGCCAGCAGCTACGACAACTCTGGAAACACCATATATTTT. Its protein is CASSYDNSGNTIYF.

The chain employs TRBV4-2 and TRBJ1-4, with D unclear. CDR1 LGHNA and CDR2 YNFKEQ come from the germline V gene. The CDR3 is 14 amino acids. Trimming stripped 4 bases from V and 2 bases from J, with 8 bases between. The CDR3 protein is CASSPQLTNEKLFF. The CDR3 nucleotides are TGTGCCAGCAGCCCACAGTTGACTAATGAAAAACTGTTTTTT.

The chain uses TRBV28 and TRBJ1-3; D not certain. The CDR3 is 13 residues long. The V gene lost 2 bases and the J gene lost 4 bases, with 6 bases spanning the gap. In germline, CDR1 is MDHEN, CDR2 SYDVKM. For the CDR3, the DNA is TGTGCCAGCAGTTTAGACGGGGGAAACACCATATATTTT. This encodes CASSLDGGNTIYF.

This clone was seen a single time. The chain recombines TRBV5-4 with TRBJ2-5, with 8 bases identical to TRBD2. Per germline, CDR1 SGHNT and CDR2 YYREEE (reference sequence). The CDR3 totals 16 residues. The trim removed 5 bases at V and 2 bases at J, leaving 11 bases unmatched. For the CDR3, the DNA is TGTGCCAGCAGTCACCCGCAGCGGGGGAATCAAGAGACCCAGTACTTC. It yields the protein CASSHPQRGNQETQYF.

This chain links TRBV5-5 with TRBJ1-1, with 8 bases fitting TRBD1. Unmatched junction bases numbered 7, after V lost 3 bases and J lost 3 bases. Germline CDR1 reads SGHKS; CDR2 reads YYEKEE (reference sequence). The CDR3 length is 15 residues. The CDR3 region has the DNA TGTGCCAGCAGCTGGGGGACAGGCGGATACACTGAAGCTTTCTTT. It is translated as CASSWGTGGYTEAFF.

This clone was recorded only once. The chain combines TRBV2 with TRBJ2-2, with a tentative D call TRBD1 (6 bases). V lost 8 bases and J 3 bases, leaving 16 bases between the germline ends. Germline CDR1 reads SNHLY; CDR2 reads FYNNEI. This CDR3 comprises 15 residues. Here the CDR3 DNA reads TGTGCCAGCCGGCAAGACAGGTCTCACACCGGGGAGCTGTTTTTT. Protein sequence: CASRQDRSHTGELFF.

The V gene is TRBV7-9, the J gene TRBJ1-2; weak D call: TRBD1 (5 bases). Deletions cut 5 bases from V and 4 bases from J, with 14 bases between. CDR1 SEHNR and CDR2 FQNEAQ come from the germline V gene (reference sequence). The CDR3 has 14 amino acids. The CDR3 DNA follows: TGTGCCAGCAGCCCTCTTGGGGCCTCCTATGGCTACACCTTC. Residues: CASSPLGASYGYTF.

The CDR3 sequence is CASDRGIMNTEAFF. CDR3 in DNA: TGTGCCAGCGACCGAGGAATAATGAACACTGAAGCTTTCTTT. The gene calls are TRBV2 and TRBJ1-1; D unresolved. This CDR3 region has 14 residues. Germline assignment: CDR1 SNHLY and CDR2 FYNNEI. Trimming shortened V by 8 bases and J by 0 bases, and 13 bases separated the two germline ends.

The chain carries TRBV7-8 and TRBJ2-1; 10 nucleotides align to TRBD2. The CDR3 loop spans 15 amino acids. The V segment lost 2 bases and the J segment 6 bases; nucleotides outside the gene matches: 4. Germline V lookup: CDR1 SGHVS, CDR2 FQNEAQ. DNA of the CDR3: TGTGCCAGCAGCTTACCAGCGGGGGGGCTCAATGAGCAGTTCTTC. It yields the protein CASSLPAGGLNEQFF.

The chain carries TRBV5-8 and TRBJ2-1; TRBD1 aligns across 8 bases. Looked up from germline, CDR1 is SGHTS and CDR2 is YDEGEE. The CDR3 totals 15 residues. After removal of 0 bases from V and 3 bases from J, the junction contained 2 bases not matched to a gene. The CDR3 region is CASSLGTGFYNEQFF. CDR3 nucleotides: TGTGCCAGCAGCTTGGGGACAGGGTTCTACAATGAGCAGTTCTTC. The full variable domain, with the rest looked up from reference TRBV5-8 and TRBJ2-1, is EAGVTQSPTHLIKTRGQQATLRCSPISGHTSVYWYQQALGLGLQFLLWYDEGEERNRGNFPPRFSGRQFPNYSSELNVNALELEDSALYLCASSLGTGFYNEQFFGPGTRLTVL.